This T cell receptor (beta chain) was sequenced for a study of PD-1 blockade in classical Hodgkin lymphoma. The assay was immunoSEQ multiplex PCR, and TCRdb's table has in-frame clones only and misses some. The sample comprises tens of thousands of clones, roughly 93% of which are singletons, and roughly 2.7% rests with the top ten. This clone appeared a few times. Its antigen is not identified. Sequence at one end of the junction differs from germline and may be a read error. General study points: Nothing has yet pinned down what causes the repertoire differences, possibly disease activity or prior therapy. Relapsed/refractory patients reportedly had the lowest baseline TCR diversity, below newly diagnosed patients, who were below healthy donors.

Time point of the sample: newly diagnosed, previously untreated cHL patient sample. Newly diagnosed classical Hodgkin lymphoma PBMCs, still untreated, provided the comparison samples. CDR3 length: 13 residues. The germline V gene encodes CDR1 SNHLY and CDR2 FYNNEI. The chain carries TRBV2 and TRBJ2-7; TRBD2 matches 7 bases. This clonotype originated in a human donor with classical Hodgkin lymphoma. The source material was peripheral blood mononuclear cells (PBMCs). CDR3 in DNA: TGTGCCAGCAGTGAAGTGGGGGGGAAGGGGATTTTATTC. Translated, it gives CASSEVGGKGILF.